This entry lists 11 T cell receptor beta chains sequenced from one sample in a study of human T cells and chemical hapten exposure. TCRdb reprocessed the RACE reads via MiXCR and lists one record per CDR3 protein. The data contain over 65,000 distinct CDR3 sequences, under 14% of them singletons. Time point reported: patch test 2, 6 weeks after DPC sensitization. Treatment defined: therapeutic diphenylcyclopropenone sensitization with weekly scalp DPC. The sequenced sample was whole blood, obtained in connection with sensitization to the hapten diphenylcyclopropenone (DPC). Every receptor here comes from a man younger than 35 with alopecia areata. Some clones in this sample may be carry-over from other donors' samples.

The V call is TRBV6-6, the J call TRBJ1-5; D is unclear. Germline V gene sequence: CDR1 MNHNY, CDR2 SVGAGI (reference sequence). This CDR3 region has 12 residues. Trimming took off 2 bases at V and 3 bases at J, with 2 bases between the two ends. This CDR3 is CASSYHNQPQHF. CDR3 sequence (DNA): TGTGCCAGCAGTTACCACAATCAGCCCCAGCATTTT.

This clonotype has a count of ten or more. V and J are TRBV3-1 and TRBJ1-6, with a tentative D call TRBD1 (5 bases). The CDR3 runs to 18 residues. V dropped 5 bases and J dropped 0 bases, with 17 bases sitting between them. The germline CDR1 and CDR2 sequences are LGHDT and YNNKEL (reference sequence). CDR3: CASSYGTAASSYNSPLHF. For the CDR3, the DNA is TGTGCCAGCAGCTACGGGACCGCCGCTAGCTCCTATAATTCACCCCTCCACTTT.

This clonotype has a count of ten or more. The rearrangement links TRBV11-3 to TRBJ1-1; D is uncertain. The CDR3 has 14 amino acids. The V and J ends lost 1 base and 1 base respectively, with 7 bases between them. Germline values: CDR1 SGHNT, CDR2 YENEEA. This CDR3 is CASSLGFPNTEAFF. Written as DNA, the CDR3 is TGTGCCAGCAGCTTAGGGTTTCCGAACACTGAAGCTTTCTTT.

The chain joins TRBV6-5 to TRBJ2-5; D may be TRBD1 or TRBD2 (5 bases each). V was shortened by 2 bases and J by 3 bases, with 7 bases between the two germline ends. The CDR3 runs 13 residues. CDR1 is MNHEY and CDR2 is SVGAGI in the germline V gene. The CDR3 here is CASSYGGEETQYF. The CDR3 DNA reads TGTGCCAGCAGTTACGGGGGAGAAGAGACCCAGTACTTC.

A few counts support this clonotype. The chain recombines TRBV6-4 with TRBJ1-1; maybe TRBD1 (6 bases). Trimming cost V 3 bases and J 1 base, with 12 bases left between them. CDR3 length: 15 residues. Per the germline V gene, CDR1 is MRHNA and CDR2 is SNTAGT. The CDR3 here is CASSESGGGNTEAFF. The DNA of the CDR3 is TGTGCCAGCAGTGAATCGGGGGGCGGGAACACTGAAGCTTTCTTT.

In its sample, this clonotype was seen many times. DNA of the CDR3: TGTGCCAGCAGCCCCAGACAGTCCCCAGGCTACACCTTC. Amino acids: CASSPRQSPGYTF. This rearrangement joins TRBV7-2 to TRBJ1-2; D is possibly TRBD1 (5 bases). CDR1 SGHTA and CDR2 FQGNSA come from the germline V gene. The CDR3 is 13 amino acids. Deletions cut 5 bases from V and 8 bases from J, with 15 bases between. The whole variable domain, remainder taken from reference TRBV7-2 and TRBJ1-2, is GAGVSQSPSNKVTEKGKDVELRCDPISGHTALYWYRQSLGQGLEFLIYFQGNSAPDKSGLPSDRFSAERTGGSVSTLTIQRTQQEDSAVYLCASSPRQSPGYTFGSGTRLTVV.

This clonotype was recorded many times. This chain links TRBV12-3 or TRBV12-4 with TRBJ2-1, with D possibly being TRBD2 (7 bases). The CDR3 has 15 amino acids. The ends were cut back, 5 bases at V and 4 bases at J, with 15 bases in the middle. The CDR3 coding sequence is TGTGCCAGCAGTAATCGGGGGGCGGGTTACAATGAGCAGTTCTTC. Protein sequence: CASSNRGAGYNEQFF.

V and J are TRBV11-2 and TRBJ2-7; the D is unclear. Trimming took 8 bases from V and 2 from J, leaving 4 bases between them. The germline CDR1 and CDR2 sequences are SGHAT and FQNNGV. The CDR3 is made up of 10 amino acids. This CDR3 reads CASATYEQYF. CDR3 sequence (DNA): TGTGCCAGCGCAACCTACGAGCAGTACTTC. The variable domain in full, completed from reference TRBV11-2 and TRBJ2-7, reads EAGVAQSPRYKIIEKRQSVAFWCNPISGHATLYWYQQILGQGPKLLIQFQNNGVVDDSQLPKDRFSAERLKGVDSTLKIQPAKLEDSAVYLCASATYEQYFGPGTRLTVT.

A word on this clonotype: With a much larger clone just one base away, this may be a read error. This chain links TRBV10-1 with TRBJ2-1; D is possibly TRBD2 (6 bases). Germline CDR1 is WNHNN and CDR2 is SYGVQD (reference sequence). This CDR3 has 16 residues. For the CDR3, the DNA is TGCGCCAGCAGTTCTAGCGAGGGGCCGTTGAGAAATGTGCAGTTCTTC. It specifies CASSSSEGPLRNVQFF.

The sample holds a few counts of this clonotype. This chain links TRBV5-1 with TRBJ1-1; 7 nucleotides match TRBD1. Trimming took 0 bases from V and 10 from J; bases not matched to a gene: 9. Germline values: CDR1 SGHRS, CDR2 YFSETQ. The CDR3 is 14 residues long. The CDR3 DNA sequence: TGCGCCAGCAGCTTGGCCCAGGGGGGAAATCGAGCTTTCTTT. Translating it yields CASSLAQGGNRAFF.

The V gene is TRBV7-9, the J gene TRBJ2-1, with D possibly matching TRBD2 (6 bases). Trimming shortened V by 1 base and J by 9 bases, and 7 bases separated the two germline ends. The germline V gene encodes CDR1 SEHNR and CDR2 FQNEAQ (reference sequence). This CDR3 region has 12 residues. The CDR3 here is CASSLEGGEQFF. The DNA of the CDR3 is TGTGCCAGCAGCTTAGAGGGAGGTGAGCAGTTCTTC.